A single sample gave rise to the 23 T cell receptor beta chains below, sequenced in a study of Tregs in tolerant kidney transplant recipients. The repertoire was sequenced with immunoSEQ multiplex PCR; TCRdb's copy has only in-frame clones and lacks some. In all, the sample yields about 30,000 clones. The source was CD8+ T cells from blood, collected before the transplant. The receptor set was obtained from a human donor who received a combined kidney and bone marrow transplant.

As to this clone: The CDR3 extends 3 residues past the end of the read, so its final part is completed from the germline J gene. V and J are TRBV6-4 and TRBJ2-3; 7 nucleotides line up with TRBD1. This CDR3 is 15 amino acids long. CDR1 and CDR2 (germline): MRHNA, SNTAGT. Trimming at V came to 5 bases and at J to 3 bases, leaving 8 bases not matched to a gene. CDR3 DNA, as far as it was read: TGTGCCAGCAGTCATGATCCGGGACAGACAGATACG. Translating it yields CASSHDPGQTDT. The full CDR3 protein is CASSHDPGQTDTQYF.

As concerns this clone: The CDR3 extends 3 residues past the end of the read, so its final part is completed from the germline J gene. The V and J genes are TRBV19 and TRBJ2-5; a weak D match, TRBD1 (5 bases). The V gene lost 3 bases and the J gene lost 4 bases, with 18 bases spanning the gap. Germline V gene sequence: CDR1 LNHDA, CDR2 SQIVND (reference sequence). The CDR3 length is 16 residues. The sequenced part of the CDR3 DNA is TGTGCCAGTAGTATGGGTCAGGGTGGTGTCGGAGAGACC. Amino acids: CASSMGQGGVGET. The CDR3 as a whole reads CASSMGQGGVGETQYF.

CDR3 DNA (partial): TGCAGTGCTAGGAGTCTAGCGGTATACAATGAG. Its protein product is CSARSLAVYNE. The full CDR3 protein is CSARSLAVYNEQFF. This chain connects TRBV20-1 to TRBJ2-1; 7 bases map to TRBD2. The read ends 3 residues early relative to the CDR3; the germline J gene fills the gap. In germline, CDR1 is DFQATT, CDR2 SNEGSKA (reference sequence). Trimming removed 3 bases from V and 4 bases from J; junction bases left unmatched: 6. The CDR3 consists of 14 residues.

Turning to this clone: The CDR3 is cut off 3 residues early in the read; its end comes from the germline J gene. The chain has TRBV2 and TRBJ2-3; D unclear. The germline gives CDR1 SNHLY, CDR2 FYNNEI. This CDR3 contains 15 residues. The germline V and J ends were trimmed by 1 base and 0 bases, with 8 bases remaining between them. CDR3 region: CASSEVSSSTDTQYF. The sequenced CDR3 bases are TGTGCCAGCAGTGAAGTCTCTTCTAGCACAGATACG.

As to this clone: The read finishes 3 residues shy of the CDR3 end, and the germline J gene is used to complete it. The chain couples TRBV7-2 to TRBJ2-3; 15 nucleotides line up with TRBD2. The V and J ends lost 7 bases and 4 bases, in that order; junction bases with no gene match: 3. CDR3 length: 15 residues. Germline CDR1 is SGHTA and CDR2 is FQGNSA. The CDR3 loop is CASNGLAGGPDTQYF. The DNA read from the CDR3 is TGTGCCAGCAACGGACTAGCGGGAGGGCCAGATACG.

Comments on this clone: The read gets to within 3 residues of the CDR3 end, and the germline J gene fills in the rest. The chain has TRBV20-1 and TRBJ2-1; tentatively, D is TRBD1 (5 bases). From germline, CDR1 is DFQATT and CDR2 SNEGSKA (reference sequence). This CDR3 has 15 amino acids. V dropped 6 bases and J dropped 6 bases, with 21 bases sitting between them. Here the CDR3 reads CSAWLVQVTSNEQFF. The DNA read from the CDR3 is TGCAGTGCGTGGTTGGTACAGGTGACGAGCAATGAG.

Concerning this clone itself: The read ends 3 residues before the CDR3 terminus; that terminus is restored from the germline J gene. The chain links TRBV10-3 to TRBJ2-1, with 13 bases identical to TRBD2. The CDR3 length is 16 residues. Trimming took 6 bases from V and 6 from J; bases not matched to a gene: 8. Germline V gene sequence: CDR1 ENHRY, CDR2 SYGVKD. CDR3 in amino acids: CAIRREGLAGPNEQFF. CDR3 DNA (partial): TGTGCCATCAGACGGGAGGGACTAGCGGGACCCAATGAG.

The sequenced part of the CDR3 DNA is TGTGCCAGCAGCTTAGAGACAGTCAATGAG. Encoded protein: CASSLETVNE. The entire CDR3 protein reads CASSLETVNEQFF. The V call is TRBV7-8, the J call TRBJ2-1, with D possibly TRBD1 on 5 matching bases. The DNA ends 3 residues before the CDR3 does, and the rest of the CDR3 is filled in from the germline J gene. Germline-derived CDR1 and CDR2 are SGHVS and FQNEAQ. The germline V and J ends were trimmed by 1 base and 6 bases, with 7 bases remaining between them. The CDR3 is 13 residues long.

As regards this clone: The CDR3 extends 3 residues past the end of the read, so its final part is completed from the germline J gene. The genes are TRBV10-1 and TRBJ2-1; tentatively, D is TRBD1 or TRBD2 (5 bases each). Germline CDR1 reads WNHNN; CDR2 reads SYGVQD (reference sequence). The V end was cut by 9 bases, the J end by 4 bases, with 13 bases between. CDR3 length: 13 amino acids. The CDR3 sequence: CASGGQNYNEQFF. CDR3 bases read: TGCGCCAGTGGAGGACAAAATTACAATGAG.

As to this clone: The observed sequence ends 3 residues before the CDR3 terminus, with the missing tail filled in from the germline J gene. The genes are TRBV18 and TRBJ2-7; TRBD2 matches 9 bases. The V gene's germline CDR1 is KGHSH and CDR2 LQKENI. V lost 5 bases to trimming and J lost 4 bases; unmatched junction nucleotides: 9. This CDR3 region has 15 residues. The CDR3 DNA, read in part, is TGTGCCAGCTCAGGACGGACTAGCGTCGGGTACGAG. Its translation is CASSGRTSVGYE. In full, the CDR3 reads CASSGRTSVGYEQYF.

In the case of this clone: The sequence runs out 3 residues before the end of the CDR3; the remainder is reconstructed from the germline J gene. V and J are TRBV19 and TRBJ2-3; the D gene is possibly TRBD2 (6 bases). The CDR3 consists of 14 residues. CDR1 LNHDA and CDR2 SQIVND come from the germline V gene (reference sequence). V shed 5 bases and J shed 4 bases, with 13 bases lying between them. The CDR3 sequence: CASSRAGIADTQYF. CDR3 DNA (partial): TGTGCCAGTAGTCGGGCGGGGATCGCAGATACG. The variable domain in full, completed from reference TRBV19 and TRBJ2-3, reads DGGITQSPKYLFRKEGQNVTLSCEQNLNHDAMYWYRQDPGQGLRLIYYSQIVNDFQKGDIAEGYSVSREKKESFPLTVTSAQKNPTAFYLCASSRAGIADTQYFGPGTRLTVL.

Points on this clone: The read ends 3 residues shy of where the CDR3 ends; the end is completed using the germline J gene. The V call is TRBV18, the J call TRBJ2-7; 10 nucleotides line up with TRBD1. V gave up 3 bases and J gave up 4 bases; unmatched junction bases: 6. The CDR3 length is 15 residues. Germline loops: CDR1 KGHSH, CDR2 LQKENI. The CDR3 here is CASSPVDRGSYEQYF. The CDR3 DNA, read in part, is TGTGCCAGCTCACCTGTGGACAGGGGGAGTTACGAG.

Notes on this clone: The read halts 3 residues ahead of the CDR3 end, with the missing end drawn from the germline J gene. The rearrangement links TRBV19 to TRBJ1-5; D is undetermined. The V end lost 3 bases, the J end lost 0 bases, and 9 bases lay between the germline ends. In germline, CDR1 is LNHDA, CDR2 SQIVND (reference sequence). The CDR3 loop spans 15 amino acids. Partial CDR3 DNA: TGTGCCAGTAGTATCTTCGTCTATAGCAATCAGCCC. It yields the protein CASSIFVYSNQP. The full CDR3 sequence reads CASSIFVYSNQPQHF.

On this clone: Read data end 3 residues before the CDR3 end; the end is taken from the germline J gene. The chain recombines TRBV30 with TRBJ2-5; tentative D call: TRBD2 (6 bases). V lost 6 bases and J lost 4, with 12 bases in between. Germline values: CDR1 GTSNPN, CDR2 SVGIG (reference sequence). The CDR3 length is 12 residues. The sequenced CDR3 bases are TGTGCCTGCAAGTTCGGGGGAGAGACC. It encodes CACKFGGET. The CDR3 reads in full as CACKFGGETQYF.

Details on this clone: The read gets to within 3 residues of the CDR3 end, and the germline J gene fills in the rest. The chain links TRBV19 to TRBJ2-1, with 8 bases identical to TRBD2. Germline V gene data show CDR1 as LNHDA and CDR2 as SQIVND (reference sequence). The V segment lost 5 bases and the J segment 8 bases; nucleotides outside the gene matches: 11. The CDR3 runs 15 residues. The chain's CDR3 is CASSSLGAGVYEQFF. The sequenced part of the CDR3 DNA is TGTGCCAGTAGTTCTTTGGGAGCGGGAGTCTATGAG.

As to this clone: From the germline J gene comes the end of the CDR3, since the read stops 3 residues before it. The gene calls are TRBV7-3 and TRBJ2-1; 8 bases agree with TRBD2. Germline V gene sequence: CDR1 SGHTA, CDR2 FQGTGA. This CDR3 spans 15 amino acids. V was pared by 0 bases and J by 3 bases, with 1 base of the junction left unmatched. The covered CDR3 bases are TGTGCCAGCAGCTTAACTAGCGGGGTCTACAATGAG. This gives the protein CASSLTSGVYNE. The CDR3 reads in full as CASSLTSGVYNEQFF.

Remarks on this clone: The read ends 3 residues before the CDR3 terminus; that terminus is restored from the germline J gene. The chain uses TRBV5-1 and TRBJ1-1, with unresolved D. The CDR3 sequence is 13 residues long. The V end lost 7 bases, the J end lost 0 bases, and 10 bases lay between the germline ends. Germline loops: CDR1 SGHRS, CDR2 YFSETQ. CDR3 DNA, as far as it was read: TGCGCCAGCGGCCTTTATATGAACACTGAA. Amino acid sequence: CASGLYMNTE. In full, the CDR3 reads CASGLYMNTEAFF.

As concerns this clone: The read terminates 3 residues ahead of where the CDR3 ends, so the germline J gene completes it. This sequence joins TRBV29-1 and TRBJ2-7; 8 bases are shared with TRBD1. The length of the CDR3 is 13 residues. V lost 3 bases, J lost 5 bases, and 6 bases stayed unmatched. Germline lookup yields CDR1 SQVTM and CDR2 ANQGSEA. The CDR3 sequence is CSVDSDRGHEQYF. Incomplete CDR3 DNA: TGCAGCGTTGACTCCGACAGGGGCCACGAG.

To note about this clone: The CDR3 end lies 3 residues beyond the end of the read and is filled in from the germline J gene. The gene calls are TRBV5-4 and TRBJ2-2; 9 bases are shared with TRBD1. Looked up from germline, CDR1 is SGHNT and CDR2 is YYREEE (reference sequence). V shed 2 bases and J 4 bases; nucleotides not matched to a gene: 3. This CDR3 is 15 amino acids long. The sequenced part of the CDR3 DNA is TGTGCCAGCAGCTTCGGGACAGGGTCCACCGGGGAG. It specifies CASSFGTGSTGE. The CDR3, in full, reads CASSFGTGSTGELFF.

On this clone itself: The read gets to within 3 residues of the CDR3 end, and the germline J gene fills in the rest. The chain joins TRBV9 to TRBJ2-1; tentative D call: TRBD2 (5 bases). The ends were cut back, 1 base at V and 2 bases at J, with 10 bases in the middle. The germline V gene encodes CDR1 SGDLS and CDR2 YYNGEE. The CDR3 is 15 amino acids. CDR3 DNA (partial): TGTGCCAGCAGCGTACGGGGAGAACCCTACAATGAG. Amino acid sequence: CASSVRGEPYNE. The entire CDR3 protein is CASSVRGEPYNEQFF. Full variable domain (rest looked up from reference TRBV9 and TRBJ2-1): DSGVTQTPKHLITATGQRVTLRCSPRSGDLSVYWYQQSLDQGLQFLIQYYNGEERAKGNILERFSAQQFPDLHSELNLSSLELGDSALYFCASSVRGEPYNEQFFGPGTRLTVL.

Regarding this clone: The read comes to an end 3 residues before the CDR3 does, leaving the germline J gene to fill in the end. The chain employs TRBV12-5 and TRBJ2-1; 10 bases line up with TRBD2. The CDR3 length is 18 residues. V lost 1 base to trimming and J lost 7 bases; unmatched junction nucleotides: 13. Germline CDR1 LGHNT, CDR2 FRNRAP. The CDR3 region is CASGLEVLPGLASNEQFF. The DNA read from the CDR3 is TGTGCTAGTGGTTTGGAGGTCTTACCGGGACTAGCGAGTAATGAG.

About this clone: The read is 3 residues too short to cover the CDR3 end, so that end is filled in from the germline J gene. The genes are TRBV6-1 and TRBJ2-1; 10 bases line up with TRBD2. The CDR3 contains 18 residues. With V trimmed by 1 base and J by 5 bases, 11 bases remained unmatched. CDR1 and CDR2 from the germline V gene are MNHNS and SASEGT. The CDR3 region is CASSEEVWGLALDNEQFF. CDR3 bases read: TGTGCCAGCAGTGAAGAGGTCTGGGGACTAGCGTTGGACAATGAG.

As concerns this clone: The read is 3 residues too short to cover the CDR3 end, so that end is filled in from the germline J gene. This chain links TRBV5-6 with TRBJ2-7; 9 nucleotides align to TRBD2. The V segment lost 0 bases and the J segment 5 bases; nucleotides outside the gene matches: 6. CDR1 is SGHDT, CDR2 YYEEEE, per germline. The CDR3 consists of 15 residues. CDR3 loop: CASSLGLAGRHEQYF. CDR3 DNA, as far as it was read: TGTGCCAGCAGCTTGGGGCTAGCGGGAAGGCACGAG.